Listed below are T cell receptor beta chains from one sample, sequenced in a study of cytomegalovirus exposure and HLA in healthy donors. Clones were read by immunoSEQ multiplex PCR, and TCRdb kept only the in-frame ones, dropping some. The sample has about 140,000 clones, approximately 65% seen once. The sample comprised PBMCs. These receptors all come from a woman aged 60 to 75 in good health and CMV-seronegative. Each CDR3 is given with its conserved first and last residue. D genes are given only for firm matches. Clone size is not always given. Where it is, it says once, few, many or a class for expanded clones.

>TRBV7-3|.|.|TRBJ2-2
CASSLGAETGELFF
TGTGCCAGCAGCTTAGGGGCAGAAACCGGGGAGCTGTTTTTT
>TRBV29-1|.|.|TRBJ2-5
CSVKGQQETQYF
TGCAGCGTTAAGGGGCAGCAAGAGACCCAGTACTTC
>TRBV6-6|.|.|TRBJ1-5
CASTKQGSNQPQHF
TGTGCCAGCACCAAACAGGGTAGCAATCAGCCCCAGCATTTT
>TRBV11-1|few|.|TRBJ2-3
CASSLQGSAQYF
TGTGCCAGCAGCTTACAGGGTTCTGCGCAGTATTTT
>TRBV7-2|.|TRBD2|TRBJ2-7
CASNILAGTYEQYF
TGTGCCAGCAACATACTAGCGGGTACCTACGAGCAGTACTTC
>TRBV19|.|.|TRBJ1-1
CASSTQGTTEAFF
TGTGCCAGTAGTACCCAGGGCACCACTGAAGCTTTCTTT
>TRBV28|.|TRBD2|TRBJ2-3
CASSFSSGGSTDTQYF
TGTGCCAGCAGTTTTTCCAGCGGGGGCAGCACAGATACGCAGTATTTT
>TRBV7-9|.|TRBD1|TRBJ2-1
CSSSSDRVNEQFF
TGTTCCAGCAGCTCTGACAGGGTCAATGAGCAGTTCTTC
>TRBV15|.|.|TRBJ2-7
CATSRGRVYEQYF
TGTGCCACCAGCAGAGGCCGGGTCTACGAGCAGTACTTC
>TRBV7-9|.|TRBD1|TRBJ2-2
CSSSIGQGASTGELFF
TGTTCCAGCAGCATAGGACAGGGGGCCAGTACCGGGGAGCTGTTTTTT
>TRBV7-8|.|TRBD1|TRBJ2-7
CASSLEGTGFHEQYF
TGTGCCAGCAGCTTAGAGGGGACAGGGTTTCACGAGCAGTACTTC
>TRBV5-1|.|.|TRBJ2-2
CASSLAGGRTGELFF
TGCGCCAGCAGCTTGGCAGGAGGTCGGACCGGGGAGCTGTTTTTT
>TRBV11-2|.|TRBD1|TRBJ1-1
CASSLETAGTGGTEAFF
TGTGCCAGCAGTCTCGAAACAGCCGGGACAGGGGGCACTGAAGCTTTCTTT
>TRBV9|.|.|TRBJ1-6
CASSVEQGYNSPLHF
TGTGCCAGCAGCGTAGAACAGGGATATAATTCACCCCTCCACTTT
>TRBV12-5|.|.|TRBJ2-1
CASGGGILEQFF
TGTGCTAGTGGTGGAGGCATCCTTGAGCAGTTCTTC
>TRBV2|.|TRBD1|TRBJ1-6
CASRGTTTGGTNSPLHF
TGTGCCAGCAGAGGAACGACGACAGGGGGGACTAATTCACCCCTCCACTTT
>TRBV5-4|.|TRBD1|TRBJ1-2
CASSSEQDRVWGYTF
TGTGCCAGCAGCTCCGAACAGGACAGGGTTTGGGGCTACACCTTC
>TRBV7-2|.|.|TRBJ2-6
CAAGKGSGANVLTF
TGTGCCGCGGGGAAGGGCTCTGGGGCCAACGTCCTGACTTTC
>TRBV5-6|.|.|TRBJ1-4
CASSFRGLGEKLFF
TGTGCCAGCAGCTTCAGGGGCTTAGGTGAAAAACTGTTTTTT
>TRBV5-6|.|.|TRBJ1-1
CASSLRQRNTEAFF
TGTGCCAGCAGCCTCCGACAGAGGAACACTGAAGCTTTCTTT
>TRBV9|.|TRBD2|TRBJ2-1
CASSPNSGGGFNEQFF
TGTGCCAGCAGCCCCAATAGCGGGGGTGGGTTCAATGAGCAGTTCTTC